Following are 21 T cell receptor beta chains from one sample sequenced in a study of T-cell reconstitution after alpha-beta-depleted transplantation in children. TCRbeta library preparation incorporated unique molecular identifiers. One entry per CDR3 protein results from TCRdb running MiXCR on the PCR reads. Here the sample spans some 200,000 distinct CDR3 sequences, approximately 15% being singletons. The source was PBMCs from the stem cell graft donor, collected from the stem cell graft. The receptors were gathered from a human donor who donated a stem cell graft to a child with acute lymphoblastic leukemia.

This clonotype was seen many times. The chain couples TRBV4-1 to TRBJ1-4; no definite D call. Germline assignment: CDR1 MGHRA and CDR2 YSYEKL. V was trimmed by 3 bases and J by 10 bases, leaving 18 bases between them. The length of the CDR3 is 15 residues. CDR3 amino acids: CASSQGSLSVGKLFF. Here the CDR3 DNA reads TGCGCCAGCAGCCAGGGATCCCTTAGTGTGGGAAAACTGTTTTTT.

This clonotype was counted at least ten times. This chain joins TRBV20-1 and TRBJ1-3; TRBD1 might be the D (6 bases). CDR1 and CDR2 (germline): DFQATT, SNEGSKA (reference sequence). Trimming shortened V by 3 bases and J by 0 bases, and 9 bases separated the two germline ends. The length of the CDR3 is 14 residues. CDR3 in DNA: TGCAGTGCTAGCAACAGGGCCTCTGGAAACACCATATATTTT. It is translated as CSASNRASGNTIYF.

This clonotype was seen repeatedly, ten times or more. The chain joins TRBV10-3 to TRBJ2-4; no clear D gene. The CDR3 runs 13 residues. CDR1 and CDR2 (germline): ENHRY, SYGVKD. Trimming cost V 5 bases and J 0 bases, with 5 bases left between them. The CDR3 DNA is TGTGCCATCAGTACTTTAGCCAAAAACATTCAGTACTTC. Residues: CAISTLAKNIQYF.

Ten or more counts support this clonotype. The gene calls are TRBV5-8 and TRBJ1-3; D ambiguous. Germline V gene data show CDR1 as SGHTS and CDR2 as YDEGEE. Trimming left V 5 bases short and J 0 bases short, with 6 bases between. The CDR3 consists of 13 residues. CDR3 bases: TGTGCCAGCAGTGGGAGCTCTGGAAACACCATATATTTT. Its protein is CASSGSSGNTIYF.

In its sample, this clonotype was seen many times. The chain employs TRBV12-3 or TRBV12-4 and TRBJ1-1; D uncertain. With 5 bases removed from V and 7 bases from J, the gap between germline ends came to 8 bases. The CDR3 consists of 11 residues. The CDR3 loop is CASSLRDEAFF. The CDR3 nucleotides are TGTGCCAGCAGTCTCCGGGATGAAGCTTTCTTT.

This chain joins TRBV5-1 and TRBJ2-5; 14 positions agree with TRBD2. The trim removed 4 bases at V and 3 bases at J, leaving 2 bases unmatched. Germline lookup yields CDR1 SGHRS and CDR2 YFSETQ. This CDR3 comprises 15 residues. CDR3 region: CASSPGLAGEETQYF. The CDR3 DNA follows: TGCGCCAGCAGCCCGGGACTAGCGGGAGAAGAGACCCAGTACTTC.

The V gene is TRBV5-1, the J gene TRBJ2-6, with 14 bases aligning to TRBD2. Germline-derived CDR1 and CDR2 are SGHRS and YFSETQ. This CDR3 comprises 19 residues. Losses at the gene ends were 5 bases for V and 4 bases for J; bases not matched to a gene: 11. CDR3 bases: TGCGCCAGCAGTCGGGCGGGACTAGCGGGAGCGGCGGGGGCCAACGTCCTGACTTTC. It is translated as CASSRAGLAGAAGANVLTF.

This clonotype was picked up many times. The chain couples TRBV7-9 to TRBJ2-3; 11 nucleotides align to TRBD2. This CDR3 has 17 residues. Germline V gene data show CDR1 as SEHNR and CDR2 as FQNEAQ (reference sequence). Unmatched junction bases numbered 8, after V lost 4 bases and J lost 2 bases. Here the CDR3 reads CASSSYSGLAVTDTQYF. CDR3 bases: TGTGCCAGCAGCTCCTACTCGGGACTAGCGGTCACAGATACGCAGTATTTT.

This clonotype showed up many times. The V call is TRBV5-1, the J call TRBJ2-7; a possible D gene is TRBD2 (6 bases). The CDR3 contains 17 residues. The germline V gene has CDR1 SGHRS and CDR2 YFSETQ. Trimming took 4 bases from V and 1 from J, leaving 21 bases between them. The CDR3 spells CASSDSGALQNSYEQYF. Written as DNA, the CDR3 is TGCGCCAGCAGCGACTCGGGAGCCCTACAAAATTCCTACGAGCAGTACTTC.

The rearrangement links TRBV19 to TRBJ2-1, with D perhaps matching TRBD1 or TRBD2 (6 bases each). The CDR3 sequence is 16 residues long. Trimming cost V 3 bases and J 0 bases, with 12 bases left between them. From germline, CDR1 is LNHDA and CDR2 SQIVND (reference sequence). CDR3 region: CASSMGGTSSYNEQFF. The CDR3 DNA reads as TGTGCCAGTAGTATGGGGGGCACGAGCTCCTACAATGAGCAGTTCTTC.

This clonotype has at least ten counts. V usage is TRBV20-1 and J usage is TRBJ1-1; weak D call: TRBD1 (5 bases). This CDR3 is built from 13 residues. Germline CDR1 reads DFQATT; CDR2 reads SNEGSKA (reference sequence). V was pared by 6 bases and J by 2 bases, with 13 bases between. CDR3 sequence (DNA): TGCAGTGCAACCGACAGCGGTAACACTGAAGCTTTCTTT. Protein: CSATDSGNTEAFF.

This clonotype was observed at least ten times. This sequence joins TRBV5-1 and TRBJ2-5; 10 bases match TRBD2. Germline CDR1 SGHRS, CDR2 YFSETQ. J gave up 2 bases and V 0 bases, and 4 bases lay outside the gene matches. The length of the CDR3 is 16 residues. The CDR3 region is CASSLEVAGGQETQYF. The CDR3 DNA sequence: TGCGCCAGCAGCTTGGAGGTAGCGGGAGGTCAAGAGACCCAGTACTTC.

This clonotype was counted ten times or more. CDR3 in DNA: TGCAGCGTCTCACCCTCCGGGACAGGGTCCCAAGAGACCCAGTACTTC. It yields the protein CSVSPSGTGSQETQYF. This chain links TRBV29-1 with TRBJ2-5; 9 nucleotides align to TRBD1. CDR1 is SQVTM, CDR2 ANQGSEA, per germline. CDR3 size: 16 residues. J lost 1 base, V lost 6 bases, and 12 bases had no gene match.

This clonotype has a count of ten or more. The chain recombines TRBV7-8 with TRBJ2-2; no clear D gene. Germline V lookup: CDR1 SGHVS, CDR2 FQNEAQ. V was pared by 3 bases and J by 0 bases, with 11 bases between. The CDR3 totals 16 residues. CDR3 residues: CASSFRTGANTGELFF. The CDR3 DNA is TGTGCCAGCAGCTTCAGGACGGGCGCGAACACCGGGGAGCTGTTTTTT.

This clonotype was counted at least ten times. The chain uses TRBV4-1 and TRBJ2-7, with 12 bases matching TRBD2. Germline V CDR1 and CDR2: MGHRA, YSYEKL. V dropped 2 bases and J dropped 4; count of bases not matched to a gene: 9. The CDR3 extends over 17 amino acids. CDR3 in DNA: TGCGCCAGCAGCCAACCCGCGACTAGCGGGAGTGAGTACGAGCAGTACTTC. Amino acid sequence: CASSQPATSGSEYEQYF.

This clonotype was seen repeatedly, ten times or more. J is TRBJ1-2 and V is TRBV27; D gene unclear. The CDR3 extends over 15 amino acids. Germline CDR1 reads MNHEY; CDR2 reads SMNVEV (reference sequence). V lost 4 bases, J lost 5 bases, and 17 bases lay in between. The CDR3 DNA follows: TGTGCCAGCAGTTCCCCGGGTTCTGGGGTTTATGGCTACACCTTC. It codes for CASSSPGSGVYGYTF.

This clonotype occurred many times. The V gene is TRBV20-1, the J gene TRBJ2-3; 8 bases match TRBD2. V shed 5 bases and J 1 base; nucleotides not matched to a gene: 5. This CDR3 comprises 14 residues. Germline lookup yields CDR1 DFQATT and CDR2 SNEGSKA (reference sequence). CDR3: CSAREGWGTDTQYF. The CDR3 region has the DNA TGCAGTGCTCGGGAGGGGTGGGGCACAGATACGCAGTATTTT.

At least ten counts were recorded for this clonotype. DNA of the CDR3: TGTGCCAGCAGCTTAGGACTCGCTAGCACAGATACGCAGTATTTT. This codes for CASSLGLASTDTQYF. The chain carries TRBV7-6 and TRBJ2-3, with no clear D. The germline V and J ends were trimmed by 1 base and 0 bases, with 8 bases remaining between them. This CDR3 region has 15 residues. Germline V lookup: CDR1 SGHVS, CDR2 FNYEAQ.

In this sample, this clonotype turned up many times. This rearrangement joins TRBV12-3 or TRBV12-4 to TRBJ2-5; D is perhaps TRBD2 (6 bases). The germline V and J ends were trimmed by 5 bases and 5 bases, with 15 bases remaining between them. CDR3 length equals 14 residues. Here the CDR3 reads CASSPGTLRETQYF. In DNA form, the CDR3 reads TGTGCCAGCAGTCCCGGGACTCTACGGGAGACCCAGTACTTC.

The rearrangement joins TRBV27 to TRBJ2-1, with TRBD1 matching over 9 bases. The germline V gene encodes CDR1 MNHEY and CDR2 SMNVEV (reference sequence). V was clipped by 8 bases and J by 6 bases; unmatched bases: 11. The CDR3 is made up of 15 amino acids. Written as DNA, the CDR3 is TGTGCCAGCGGACTATCCGGGACAGGGATCAATGAGCAGTTCTTC. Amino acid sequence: CASGLSGTGINEQFF.

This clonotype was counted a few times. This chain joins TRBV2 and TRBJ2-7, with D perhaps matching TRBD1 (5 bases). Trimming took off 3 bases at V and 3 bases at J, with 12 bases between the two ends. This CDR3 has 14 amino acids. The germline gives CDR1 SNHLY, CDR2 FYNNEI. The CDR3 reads CASSDDSRSYEQYF. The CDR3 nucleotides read TGTGCCAGCAGTGATGACAGTAGGAGCTACGAGCAGTACTTC.